The 10 T cell receptor beta chains reported below all come from one sample, sequenced in a study of response to subunit inactivated influenza vaccine. TCRdb analysed the RT-PCR reads with MiXCR anew, one entry per CDR3 protein. The repertoire holds over 400,000 distinct CDR3 sequences, around 9.9% seen once, with approximately 12% in the top ten. The source material was PBMCs from blood, sampled roughly 47 days after vaccination. Every receptor here comes from a man in his fifties who received an inactivated influenza vaccine.

The chain links TRBV27 to TRBJ2-5; D is unclear. The CDR3 covers 15 residues. The germline V and J ends were trimmed by 2 bases and 4 bases, with 14 bases remaining between them. The germline gives CDR1 MNHEY, CDR2 SMNVEV (reference sequence). This chain's CDR3 is CASSLPPRHRETQYF. In DNA, the CDR3 is TGTGCCAGCAGTTTACCTCCAAGACATCGAGAGACCCAGTACTTC.

The V gene is TRBV6-1, the J gene TRBJ2-5; maybe TRBD2 (5 bases). This CDR3 contains 10 residues. CDR1 and CDR2 from the germline V gene are MNHNS and SASEGT. Deletions cut 6 bases from V and 7 bases from J, with 6 bases between. The CDR3 nucleotides read TGTGCCAGCAGGGAGGTGACCCAGTACTTC. Protein sequence: CASREVTQYF.

This clonotype was detected many times. The chain combines TRBV12-3 or TRBV12-4 with TRBJ2-4; D might be TRBD1 (6 bases). This CDR3 contains 16 residues. Trimming pared 5 bases from V and 0 bases from J, leaving 14 bases between. CDR3 nucleotide sequence: TGTGCCAGCAGTCCAGGACAGAGCCCAGCCAAAAACATTCAGTACTTC. Encoded protein: CASSPGQSPAKNIQYF.

The chain is built from TRBV7-9 and TRBJ2-5; D not certain. The CDR3 loop spans 12 amino acids. The V gene lost 7 bases and the J gene lost 6 bases, with 12 bases spanning the gap. Per germline, CDR1 SEHNR and CDR2 FQNEAQ (reference sequence). The CDR3 DNA reads as TGTGCCAGCATCCCGATGGATCAGACCCAGTACTTC. Translated: CASIPMDQTQYF.

This sequence joins TRBV7-9 and TRBJ2-1, with TRBD2 as a possible D gene (6 bases). Germline CDR1 SEHNR, CDR2 FQNEAQ (reference sequence). V was cut by 5 bases and J by 7 bases, with 18 bases left in between. The CDR3 length is 15 residues. CDR3 DNA: TGTGCCAGCAGCCCCTCTGGCGGGATTGTGAATGAGCAGTTCTTC. Translation: CASSPSGGIVNEQFF.

At least ten counts were recorded for this clonotype. This chain's CDR3 is CSVGFGVTSTDTQYF. The CDR3 coding sequence is TGCAGCGTTGGGTTTGGGGTAACGAGCACAGATACGCAGTATTTT. The chain links TRBV29-1 to TRBJ2-3, with D unresolved. This CDR3 contains 15 residues. The V end was cut by 4 bases, the J end by 0 bases, with 14 bases between. The V gene's germline CDR1 is SQVTM and CDR2 ANQGSEA.

V usage is TRBV9 and J usage is TRBJ2-3; 15 bases map to TRBD2. Germline assignment: CDR1 SGDLS and CDR2 YYNGEE. V was pared by 0 bases and J by 0 bases, with 5 bases of the junction left unmatched. The CDR3 is made up of 19 amino acids. The DNA of the CDR3 is TGTGCCAGCAGCGTAGGGGGACTAGCGGGAGGTTTAAGCACAGATACGCAGTATTTT. It encodes CASSVGGLAGGLSTDTQYF.

This clonotype was detected only a few times. CDR3 DNA sequence: TGTGCCTGGACCGCCACTAGCGGGATATCCAATGAGCAGTTCTTC. It translates to CAWTATSGISNEQFF. The chain joins TRBV30 to TRBJ2-1; the match to TRBD2 covers 10 bases. Per germline, CDR1 GTSNPN and CDR2 SVGIG (reference sequence). The CDR3 has 15 amino acids. Trimming removed 4 bases from V and 6 bases from J; junction bases left unmatched: 9.

This clonotype was detected only a few times. CDR3 nucleotides: TGTGCCAGCAGTTACCGGGGGGGCAGCACAGATACGCAGTATTTT. It codes for CASSYRGGSTDTQYF. The chain is built from TRBV6-2 or TRBV6-3 and TRBJ2-3, with 8 nucleotides matching TRBD2. Unmatched junction bases numbered 1, after V lost 2 bases and J lost 0 bases. The CDR3 spans 15 residues. Germline V gene sequence: CDR1 MNHEY, CDR2 SVGEGT.

J is TRBJ2-3 and V is TRBV15; the match to TRBD2 covers 10 bases. This CDR3 is 17 amino acids long. V shed 3 bases, J shed 2 bases, and the junction held 8 bases outside the gene matches. Germline V CDR1 and CDR2: LNHNV, YYDKDF (reference sequence). CDR3 region: CATSREGLADFTDTQYF. The CDR3 coding sequence is TGTGCCACCAGCAGGGAAGGACTAGCGGATTTCACAGATACGCAGTATTTT.